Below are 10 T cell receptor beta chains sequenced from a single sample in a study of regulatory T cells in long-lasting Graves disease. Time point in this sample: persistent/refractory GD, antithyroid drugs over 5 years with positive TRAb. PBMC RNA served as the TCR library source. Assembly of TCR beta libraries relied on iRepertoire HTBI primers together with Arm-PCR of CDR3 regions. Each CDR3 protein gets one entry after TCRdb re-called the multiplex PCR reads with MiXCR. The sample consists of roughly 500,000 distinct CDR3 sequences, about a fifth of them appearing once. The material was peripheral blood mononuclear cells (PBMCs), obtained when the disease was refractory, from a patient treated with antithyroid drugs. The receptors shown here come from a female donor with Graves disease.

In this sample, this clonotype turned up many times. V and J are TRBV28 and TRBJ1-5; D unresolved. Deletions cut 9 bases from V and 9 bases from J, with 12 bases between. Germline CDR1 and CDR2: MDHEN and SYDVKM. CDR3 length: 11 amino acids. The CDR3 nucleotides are TGTGCCAGTGCACCAAAGGGGCCCCAGCATTTT. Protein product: CASAPKGPQHF.

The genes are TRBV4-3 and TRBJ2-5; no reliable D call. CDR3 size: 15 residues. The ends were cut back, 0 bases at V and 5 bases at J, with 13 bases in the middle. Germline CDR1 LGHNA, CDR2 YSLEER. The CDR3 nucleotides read TGCGCCAGCAGCCAAGATTCGGCGACTCGCGAGACCCAGTACTTC. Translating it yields CASSQDSATRETQYF.

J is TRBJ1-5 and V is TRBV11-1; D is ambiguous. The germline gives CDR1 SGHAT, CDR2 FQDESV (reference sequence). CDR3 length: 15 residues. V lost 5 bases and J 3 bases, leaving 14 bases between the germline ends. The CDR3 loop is CASSLRGLNNQPQHF. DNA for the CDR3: TGTGCCAGCAGCCTTCGAGGGCTAAACAATCAGCCCCAGCATTTT. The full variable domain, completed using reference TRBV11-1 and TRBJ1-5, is EAEVAQSPRYKITEKSQAVAFWCDPISGHATLYWYRQILGQGPELLVQFQDESVVDDSQLPKDRFSAERLKGVDSTLKIQPAELGDSAMYLCASSLRGLNNQPQHFGDGTRLSIL.

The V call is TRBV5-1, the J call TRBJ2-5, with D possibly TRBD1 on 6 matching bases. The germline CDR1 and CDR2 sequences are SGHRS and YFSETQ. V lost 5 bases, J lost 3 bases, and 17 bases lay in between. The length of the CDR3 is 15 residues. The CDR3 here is CASSPRTVPEETQYF. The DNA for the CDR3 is TGCGCCAGCAGTCCCAGGACAGTCCCTGAAGAGACCCAGTACTTC. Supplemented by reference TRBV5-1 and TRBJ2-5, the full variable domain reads KAGVTQTPRYLIKTRGQQVTLSCSPISGHRSVSWYQQTPGQGLQFLFEYFSETQRNKGNFPGRFSGRQFSNSRSEMNVSTLELGDSALYLCASSPRTVPEETQYFGPGTRLLVL.

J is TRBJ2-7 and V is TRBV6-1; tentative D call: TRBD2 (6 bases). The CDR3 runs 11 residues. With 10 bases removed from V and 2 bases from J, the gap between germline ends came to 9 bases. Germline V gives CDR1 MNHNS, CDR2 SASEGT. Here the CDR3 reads CATGRTYEQYF. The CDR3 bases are TGTGCCACGGGGAGGACCTACGAGCAGTACTTC.

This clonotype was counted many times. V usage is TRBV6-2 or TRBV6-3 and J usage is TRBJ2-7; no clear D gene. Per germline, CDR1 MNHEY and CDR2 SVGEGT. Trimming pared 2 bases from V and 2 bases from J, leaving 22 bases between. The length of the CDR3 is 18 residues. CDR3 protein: CASSYEVNPEDKTYEQYF. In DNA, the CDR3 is TGTGCCAGCAGTTACGAAGTCAATCCCGAGGATAAGACCTACGAGCAGTACTTC.

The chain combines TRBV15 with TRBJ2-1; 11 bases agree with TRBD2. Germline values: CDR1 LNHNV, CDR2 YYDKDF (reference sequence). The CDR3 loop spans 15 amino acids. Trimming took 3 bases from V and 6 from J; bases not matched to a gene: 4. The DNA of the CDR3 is TGTGCCACCAGCAGGACTAGCGGGGCCACCAATGAGCAGTTCTTC. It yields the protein CATSRTSGATNEQFF.

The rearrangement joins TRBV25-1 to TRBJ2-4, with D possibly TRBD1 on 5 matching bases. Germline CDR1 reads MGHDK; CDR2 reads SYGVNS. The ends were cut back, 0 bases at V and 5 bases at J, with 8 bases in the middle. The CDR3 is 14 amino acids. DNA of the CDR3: TGTGCCAGCAGTGAATATGGCAGGGAAAACATTCAGTACTTC. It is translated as CASSEYGRENIQYF.

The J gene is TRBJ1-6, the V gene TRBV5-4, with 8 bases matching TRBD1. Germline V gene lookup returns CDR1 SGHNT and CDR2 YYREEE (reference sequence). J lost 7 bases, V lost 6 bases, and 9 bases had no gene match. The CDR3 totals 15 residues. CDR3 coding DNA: TGTGCCAGCACACCCGGGACAGGAGAAAATTCACCCCTCCACTTT. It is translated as CASTPGTGENSPLHF.

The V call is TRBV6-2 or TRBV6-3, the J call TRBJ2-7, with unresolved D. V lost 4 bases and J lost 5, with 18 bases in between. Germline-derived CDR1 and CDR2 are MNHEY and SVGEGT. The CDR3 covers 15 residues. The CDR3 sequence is CASSSLWNDPHEQYF. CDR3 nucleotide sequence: TGTGCCAGCAGTTCGTTGTGGAACGACCCCCACGAGCAGTACTTC.